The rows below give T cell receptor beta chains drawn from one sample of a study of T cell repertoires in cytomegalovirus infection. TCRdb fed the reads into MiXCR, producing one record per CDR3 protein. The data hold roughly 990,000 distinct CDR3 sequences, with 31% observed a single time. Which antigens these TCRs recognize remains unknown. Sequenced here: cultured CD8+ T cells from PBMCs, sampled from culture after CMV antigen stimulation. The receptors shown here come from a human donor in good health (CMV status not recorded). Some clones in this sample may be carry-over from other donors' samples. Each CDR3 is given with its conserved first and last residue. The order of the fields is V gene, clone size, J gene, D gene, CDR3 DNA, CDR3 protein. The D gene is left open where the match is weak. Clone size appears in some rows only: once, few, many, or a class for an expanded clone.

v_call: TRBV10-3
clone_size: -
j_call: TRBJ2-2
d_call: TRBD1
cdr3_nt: TGTGCCATCACTTCTCTCGGGACAGCGAACACCGGGGAGCTGTTTTTT
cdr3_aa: CAITSLGTANTGELFF

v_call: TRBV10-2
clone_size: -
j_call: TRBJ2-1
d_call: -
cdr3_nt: TGCGCCAGCACGGGGGTAGCCGAAGCTTACAATGAGCAGTTCTTC
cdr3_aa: CASTGVAEAYNEQFF

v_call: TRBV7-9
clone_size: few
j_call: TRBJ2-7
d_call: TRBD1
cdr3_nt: TGTGCCAGCAGCTGGGGACAGGGGTTAGACGAGCAGTACTTC
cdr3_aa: CASSWGQGLDEQYF

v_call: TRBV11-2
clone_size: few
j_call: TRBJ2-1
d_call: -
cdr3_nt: TGTGCCAGCAGCTCGGTGGCCATTGAGCAGTTCTTC
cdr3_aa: CASSSVAIEQFF

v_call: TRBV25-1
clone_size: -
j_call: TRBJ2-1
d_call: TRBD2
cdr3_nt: TGTGCCAGCAGTGAATCCGCCCTAGCGGGGTTCTACAATGAGCAGTTCTTC
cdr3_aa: CASSESALAGFYNEQFF

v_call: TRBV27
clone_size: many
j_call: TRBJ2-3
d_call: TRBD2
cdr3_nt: TGTGCCAGCAGTCGCGGGGGTTCTAGCACAGATACGCAGTATTTT
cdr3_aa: CASSRGGSSTDTQYF

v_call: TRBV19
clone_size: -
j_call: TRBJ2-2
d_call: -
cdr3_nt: TGTGCCAGTAGTATAGTGAGAGGAGGGGTGAACACCGGGGAGCTGTTTTTT
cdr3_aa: CASSIVRGGVNTGELFF

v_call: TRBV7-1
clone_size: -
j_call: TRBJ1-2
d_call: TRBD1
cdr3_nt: TGTGCCAGCAGCCCTTCACAGGGGGCTCATGGCTACACCTTC
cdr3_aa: CASSPSQGAHGYTF

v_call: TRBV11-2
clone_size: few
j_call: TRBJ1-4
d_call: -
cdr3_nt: TGTGCCAGCAGCCCTCTGGAGCCTACAACTAATGAAAAACTGTTTTTT
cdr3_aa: CASSPLEPTTNEKLFF

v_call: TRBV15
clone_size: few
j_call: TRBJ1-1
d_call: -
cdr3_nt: TGTGCCACCAGCAGAGAGGGGATTGAAGCTTTCTTT
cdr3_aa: CATSREGIEAFF

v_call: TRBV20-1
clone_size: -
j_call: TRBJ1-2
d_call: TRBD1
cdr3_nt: TGCAGTTCTCTCACAGGGGACTATGGCTACACCTTC
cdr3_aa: CSSLTGDYGYTF

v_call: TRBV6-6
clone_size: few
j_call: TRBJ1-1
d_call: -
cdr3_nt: TGTGCCAGCAGTTACACGAGGGGGGGTCAGTACACTGAAGCTTTCTTT
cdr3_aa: CASSYTRGGQYTEAFF

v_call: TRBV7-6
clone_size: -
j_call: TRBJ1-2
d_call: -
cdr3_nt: TGTGCCAGCAGCTTGGTACGGGTCGCCAATGGCTACACCTTC
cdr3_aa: CASSLVRVANGYTF

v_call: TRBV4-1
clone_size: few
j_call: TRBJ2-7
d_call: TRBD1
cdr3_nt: TGCGCCAGCAGCCAAGATTTTGGGGACAGATCCTACGAGCAGTACTTC
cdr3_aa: CASSQDFGDRSYEQYF

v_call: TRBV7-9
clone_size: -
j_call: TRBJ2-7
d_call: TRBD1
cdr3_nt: TGTGCCAGCGAAGAAGGGACAGGGTCGACTGAGCAGTACTTC
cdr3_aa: CASEEGTGSTEQYF

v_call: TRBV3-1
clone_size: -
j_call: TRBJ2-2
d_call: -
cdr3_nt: TGTGCCAGCCTTCCACGCCACAGTATGAACACCGGGGAGCTGTTTTTT
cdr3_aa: CASLPRHSMNTGELFF

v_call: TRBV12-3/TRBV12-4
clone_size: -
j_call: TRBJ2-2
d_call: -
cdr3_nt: TGTGCCAGCAGTTTAGCCAGTCTCACCGGGGAGCTGTTTTTT
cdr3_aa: CASSLASLTGELFF

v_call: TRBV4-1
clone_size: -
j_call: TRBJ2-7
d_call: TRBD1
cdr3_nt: TGCGCCAGCAGCTTTGGGACAGAATCCTACGAGCAGTACTTC
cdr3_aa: CASSFGTESYEQYF

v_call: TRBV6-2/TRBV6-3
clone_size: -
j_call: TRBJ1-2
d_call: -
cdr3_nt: TGTGCCAGCAGTTACAACCCGGCGACTAACTATGGCTACACCTTC
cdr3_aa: CASSYNPATNYGYTF

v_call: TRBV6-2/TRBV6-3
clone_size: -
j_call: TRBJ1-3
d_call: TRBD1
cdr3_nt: TGTGCCAGCAGTTACCCGGGACAGACCTCTGGAAACACCATATATTTT
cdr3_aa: CASSYPGQTSGNTIYF

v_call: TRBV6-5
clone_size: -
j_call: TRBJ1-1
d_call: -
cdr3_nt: TGTGCCAGCAGTTACTCATCGGGGGCCACTGAAGCTTTCTTT
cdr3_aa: CASSYSSGATEAFF

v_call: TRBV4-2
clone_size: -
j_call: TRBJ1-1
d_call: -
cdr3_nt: TGTGCCAGCAGCCAAGATAAGGGGGGAGGGACTGAAGCTTTCTTT
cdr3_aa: CASSQDKGGGTEAFF

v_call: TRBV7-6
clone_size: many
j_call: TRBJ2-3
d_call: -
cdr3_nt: TGTGCCAGCAGCTCTCGGAGGGTATCAGATACGCAGTATTTT
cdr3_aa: CASSSRRVSDTQYF

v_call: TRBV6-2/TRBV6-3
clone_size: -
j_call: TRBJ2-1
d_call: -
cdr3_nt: TGTGCCAGCAGCCCCCGCCAGGGACCCCACAATGAGCAGTTCTTC
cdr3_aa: CASSPRQGPHNEQFF

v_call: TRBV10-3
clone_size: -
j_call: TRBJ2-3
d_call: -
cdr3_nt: TGTGCCATCAGTGAGTCGACAGGAACTAAGGGCTCGTCGGCAGATACGCAGTATTTT
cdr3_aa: CAISESTGTKGSSADTQYF

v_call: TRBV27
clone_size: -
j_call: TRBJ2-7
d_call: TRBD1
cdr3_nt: TGTGCCAGCAGTCCCGGGACAGGGGGACTCCGGGGCTACGAGCAGTACTTC
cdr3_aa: CASSPGTGGLRGYEQYF

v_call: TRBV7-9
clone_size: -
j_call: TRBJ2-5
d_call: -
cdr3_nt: TGTGCCAGCAGCTCCCCCTCCGGGGGATACGAGACCCAGTACTTC
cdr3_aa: CASSSPSGGYETQYF

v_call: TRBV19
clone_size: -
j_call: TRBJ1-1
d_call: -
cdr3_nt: TGTGCCAGTAGGTCCGGCGAAGCTTTCTTT
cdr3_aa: CASRSGEAFF

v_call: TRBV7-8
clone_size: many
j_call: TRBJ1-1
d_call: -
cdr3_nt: TGTGCCAGCAGCTTAGGGCGGGGGATGAACACTGAAGCTTTCTTT
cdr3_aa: CASSLGRGMNTEAFF

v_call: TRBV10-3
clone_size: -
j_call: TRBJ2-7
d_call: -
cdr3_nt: TGTGCCATCAGTGAGCCCGGGACAAGCCTCTACGAGCAGTACTTC
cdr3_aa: CAISEPGTSLYEQYF

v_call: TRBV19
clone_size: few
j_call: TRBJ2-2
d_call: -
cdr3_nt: TGTGCCAGTAGTATGTTGGGGGTCGGGGAGCTGTTTTTT
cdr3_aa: CASSMLGVGELFF

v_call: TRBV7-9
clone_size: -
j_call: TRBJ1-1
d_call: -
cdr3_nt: TGTGCCAGCAGCCAAGGGGGGTCGAGGGAAGCTTTCTTT
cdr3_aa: CASSQGGSREAFF

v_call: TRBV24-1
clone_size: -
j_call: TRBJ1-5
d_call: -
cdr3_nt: TGTGCCACCAGTGATCTAAAGGGGAATCAGCCCCAGCATTTT
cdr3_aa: CATSDLKGNQPQHF

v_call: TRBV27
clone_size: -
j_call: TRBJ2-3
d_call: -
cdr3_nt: TGTGCCAGCAACCCGGGAACGAGGGTCTCAGATACGCAGTATTTT
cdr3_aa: CASNPGTRVSDTQYF

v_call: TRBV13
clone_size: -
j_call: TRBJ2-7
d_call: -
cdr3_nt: TGTGCCAGCAGCGCCGGAAGGGGATACTACGAGCAGTACTTC
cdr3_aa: CASSAGRGYYEQYF

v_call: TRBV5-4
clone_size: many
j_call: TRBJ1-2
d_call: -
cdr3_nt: TGTGCCAGCAGATTGAACCAGGGGAACTATGGCTACACCTTC
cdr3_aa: CASRLNQGNYGYTF

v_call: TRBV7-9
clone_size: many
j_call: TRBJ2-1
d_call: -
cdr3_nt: TGTGCCAGCAGAGGGGCCTCCTACAATGAGCAGTTCTTC
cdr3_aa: CASRGASYNEQFF

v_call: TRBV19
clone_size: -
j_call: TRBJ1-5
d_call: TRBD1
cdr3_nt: TGTGCCAGTAGCTCTCTACAGGGGGCGAAGCAGCCCCAGCATTTT
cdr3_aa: CASSSLQGAKQPQHF

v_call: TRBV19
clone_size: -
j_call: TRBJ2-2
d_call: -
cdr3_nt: TGTGCCACCCGAACGGGGGACACCGGGGAGCTGTTTTTT
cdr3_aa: CATRTGDTGELFF

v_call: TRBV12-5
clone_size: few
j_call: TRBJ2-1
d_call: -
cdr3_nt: TGTGCTAGTGGTTTGCCCTTAGACGAACAGTTCTTC
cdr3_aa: CASGLPLDEQFF

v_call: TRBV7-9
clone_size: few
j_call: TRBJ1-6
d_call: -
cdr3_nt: TGTGCCAGCAGCGCTAATTCACCCCTCCACTTT
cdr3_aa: CASSANSPLHF

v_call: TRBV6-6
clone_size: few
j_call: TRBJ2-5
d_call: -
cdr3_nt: TGTGCCAGCAGTTACGTTAGGGCAGTCCAAGAGACCCAGTACTTC
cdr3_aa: CASSYVRAVQETQYF

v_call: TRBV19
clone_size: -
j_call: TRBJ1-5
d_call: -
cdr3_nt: TGTGCCAGGACATTTAGCTGGGGTCACAGCAATCAGCCCCAGCATTTT
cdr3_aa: CARTFSWGHSNQPQHF

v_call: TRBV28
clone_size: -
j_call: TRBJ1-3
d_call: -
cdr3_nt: TGTGCCAGCAGTGATCCCGGGCCCCAAAACACCATATATTTT
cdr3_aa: CASSDPGPQNTIYF

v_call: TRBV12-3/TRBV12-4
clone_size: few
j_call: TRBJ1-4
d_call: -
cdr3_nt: TGTGCCAGCAGTCTGGACGGGATGACAGCAACTAATGAAAAACTGTTTTTT
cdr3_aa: CASSLDGMTATNEKLFF

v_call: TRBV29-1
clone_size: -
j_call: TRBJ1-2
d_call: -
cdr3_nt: TGCAGCGTTGAACTGGAGGCCAGGGGAAACTATGGCTACACCTTC
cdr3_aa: CSVELEARGNYGYTF

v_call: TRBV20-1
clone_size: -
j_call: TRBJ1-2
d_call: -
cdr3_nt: TGCAGTGCTAGAGATGGAAGGGGGAGGCGTGGCTACACCTTC
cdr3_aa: CSARDGRGRRGYTF

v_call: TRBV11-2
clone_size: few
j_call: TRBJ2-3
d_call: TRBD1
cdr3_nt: TGTGCCAGCAGCTTAGTTGACAGGGCCCCCACAGATACGCAGTATTTT
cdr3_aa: CASSLVDRAPTDTQYF

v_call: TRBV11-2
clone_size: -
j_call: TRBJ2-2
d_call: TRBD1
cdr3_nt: TGTGCCAGCCTAGGTAGCAGGGGGCACGGGAACACCGGGGAGCTGTTTTTT
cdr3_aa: CASLGSRGHGNTGELFF

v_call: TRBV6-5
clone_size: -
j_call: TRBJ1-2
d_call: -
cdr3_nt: TGTGCCAGCAAGCCGATGGGGCGGGAAGGCTACACCTTC
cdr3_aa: CASKPMGREGYTF

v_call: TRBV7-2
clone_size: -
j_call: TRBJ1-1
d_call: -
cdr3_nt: TGTGCCAGCAGCTTAATACTCCGGGACGGACAACTTATCACTGAAGCTTTCTTT
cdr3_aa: CASSLILRDGQLITEAFF

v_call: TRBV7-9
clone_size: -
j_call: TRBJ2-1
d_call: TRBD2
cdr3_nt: TGTGCCAGCAGCAATCGGGGGGGCCTATACAATGAGCAGTTCTTC
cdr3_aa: CASSNRGGLYNEQFF

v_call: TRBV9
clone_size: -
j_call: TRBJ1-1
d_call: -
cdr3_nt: TGTGCCAGCAGCGCCCAGATCTTT
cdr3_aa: CASSAQIF

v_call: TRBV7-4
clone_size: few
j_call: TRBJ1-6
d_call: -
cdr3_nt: TGTGCCAGCAGCCTCTGGGACAAGTATAATTCACCCCTCCACTTT
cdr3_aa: CASSLWDKYNSPLHF

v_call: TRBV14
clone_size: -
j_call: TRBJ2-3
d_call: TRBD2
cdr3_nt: TGTGCCAGCAGCCAAACTACTACTAGGCGGGGGGGCCGGGATACGCAGTATTTT
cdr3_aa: CASSQTTTRRGGRDTQYF

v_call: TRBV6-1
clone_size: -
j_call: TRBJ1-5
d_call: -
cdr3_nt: TGTGCCAGCGCTCTAAGGGGCTTCCAGCCCCAGCATTTT
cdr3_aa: CASALRGFQPQHF

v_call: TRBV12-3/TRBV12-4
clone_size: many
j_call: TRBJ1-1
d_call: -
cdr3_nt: TGTGCCAGCAGCTTGACAGGATACACTGAAGCTTTCTTT
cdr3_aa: CASSLTGYTEAFF